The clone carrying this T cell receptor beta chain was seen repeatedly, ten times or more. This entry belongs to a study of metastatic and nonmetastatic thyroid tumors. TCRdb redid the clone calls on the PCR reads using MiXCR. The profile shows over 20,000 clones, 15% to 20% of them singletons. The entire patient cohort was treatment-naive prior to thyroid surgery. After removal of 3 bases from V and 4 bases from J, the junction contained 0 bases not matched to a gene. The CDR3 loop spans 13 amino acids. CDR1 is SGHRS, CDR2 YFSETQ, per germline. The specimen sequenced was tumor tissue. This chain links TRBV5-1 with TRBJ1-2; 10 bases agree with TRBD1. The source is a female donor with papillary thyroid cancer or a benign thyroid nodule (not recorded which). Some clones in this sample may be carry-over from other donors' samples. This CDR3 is CASSWTGGYGYTF. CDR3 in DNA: TGCGCCAGCAGCTGGACAGGGGGCTATGGCTACACCTTC. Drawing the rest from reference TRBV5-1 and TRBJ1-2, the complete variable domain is KAGVTQTPRYLIKTRGQQVTLSCSPISGHRSVSWYQQTPGQGLQFLFEYFSETQRNKGNFPGRFSGRQFSNSRSEMNVSTLELGDSALYLCASSWTGGYGYTFGSGTRLTVV.